The entry that follows covers one T cell receptor (beta chain) sequence. What it binds is unknown. At one boundary the junction diverges from the germline segment, which might be a read error. The donors were healthy bone marrow donors. This sample was taken from a study of cytomegalovirus exposure and HLA in healthy donors. Regarding the study as a whole: Being productive about 87% or about 30% of the time was typical of most TCR beta V segments in an earlier analysis. CMV antigen specificity was confirmed in vitro for a few CMV-associated chains. It was assumed in the presence/absence analyses that sequencing depth was roughly uniform across donors.

With 60 Vbeta and 13 Jbeta primers, the PCR was carried out. Clones were sequenced by immunoSEQ multiplex PCR, and TCRdb holds only the in-frame ones, with some missing. This table holds 270,000 or so clones, around 90% found once. Material for sequencing was PBMCs. The sequence was collected from a girl aged 2 to 10 in good health and CMV-seronegative.

Here the CDR3 DNA reads TGTGCTAGCAGCCCCTCCGTCCGGACAGGGGGGCCCGGGGAGCTGTTTTTT. Amino acids: CASSPSVRTGGPGELFF. The rearrangement links TRBV7-7 to TRBJ2-2; TRBD1 agrees at 10 bases. CDR3 size: 17 residues. The V gene's germline CDR1 is SSHAT and CDR2 FNYEAQ (reference sequence). Using reference TRBV7-7 and TRBJ2-2 for the parts outside the CDR3, the full variable domain is GAGVSQSPRYKVTKRGQDVTLRCDPISSHATLYWYQQALGQGPEFLTYFNYEAQPDKSGLPSDRFSAERPEGSISTLTIQRTEQRDSAMYRCASSPSVRTGGPGELFFGEGSRLTVL.